A single sample is the source of the 19 T cell receptor beta chains below, sequenced in a study of radiation and T cells in renal cell carcinoma (dated by TCRdb to 2019 to 2021). In the paper's terms, the time point label means: blood 2 weeks post-SBRT. In light of the paper, this sample's treatment or condition label describes: 15 Gy SBRT to primary tumor, nephrectomy 4 weeks later. Library prep was done by the immunoSEQ multiplex PCR assay. This is the immuneACCESS table as TCRdb keeps it, with only in-frame sequences that have V and J called. A part of the clones is gone; compared with another copy, unresolved V genes explain less than half, and the rest is unexplained. The sample table contains some 130,000 clones; only one count was recorded for approximately 90% of them. Clones ranked in the top ten supply approximately 5.8% of the sample. The sample was blood, taken from a patient whose treatment included radiotherapy and nephrectomy. These receptors all come from an older woman with renal cell carcinoma.

The gene calls are TRBV5-4 and TRBJ2-5; tentative D call: TRBD1 (6 bases). The CDR3 loop spans 13 amino acids. CDR1 is SGHNT and CDR2 is YYREEE in the germline V gene (reference sequence). V was cut by 3 bases and J by 4 bases, with 10 bases left in between. This CDR3 reads CASSWGQGETQYF. In DNA, the CDR3 is TGTGCCAGCAGCTGGGGGCAGGGAGAGACCCAGTACTTC.

The rearrangement joins TRBV20-1 to TRBJ2-5; D not certain. The CDR3 is made up of 11 amino acids. The germline V and J ends were trimmed by 1 base and 1 base, with 1 base remaining between them. Germline V gene data show CDR1 as DFQATT and CDR2 as SNEGSKA (reference sequence). The CDR3 region has the DNA TGCAGTGCTAGAGTCCAAGAGACCCAGTACTTC. This codes for CSARVQETQYF.

The rearrangement joins TRBV7-8 to TRBJ2-7; possible D gene TRBD1, 6 bases. CDR1 is SGHVS, CDR2 FQNEAQ, per germline. The CDR3 runs to 12 residues. Deletions cut 10 bases from V and 1 base from J, with 11 bases between. The chain's CDR3 is CAIKTGSYEQYF. The CDR3 DNA sequence: TGTGCCATCAAAACAGGGTCCTACGAGCAGTACTTC.

This chain joins TRBV27 and TRBJ1-5, with a possible D match to TRBD1 (5 bases). V was shortened by 5 bases and J by 0 bases, with 14 bases between the two germline ends. Germline assignment: CDR1 MNHEY and CDR2 SMNVEV (reference sequence). This CDR3 has 16 residues. CDR3: CASSPYGGASNQPQHF. CDR3 in DNA: TGTGCCAGCAGTCCCTATGGAGGGGCTAGCAATCAGCCCCAGCATTTT.

The chain couples TRBV7-6 to TRBJ2-7, with D maybe TRBD2 (5 bases). This CDR3 is built from 14 residues. V lost 2 bases to trimming and J lost 3 bases, with 11 bases between them. Germline loops: CDR1 SGHVS, CDR2 FNYEAQ. The CDR3 region has the DNA TGTGCCAGCAGCTTAAGCGGCGAGGGCTACGAGCAGTACTTC. Translated: CASSLSGEGYEQYF.

The J gene is TRBJ1-6, the V gene TRBV19, with D hard to call. The germline V gene encodes CDR1 LNHDA and CDR2 SQIVND (reference sequence). Between the trimmed V and J ends, which lost 6 bases and 5 bases, there was a span of 14 bases. The CDR3 spans 15 residues. As DNA, the CDR3 is TGTGCCAGTAGCCGGCCTGCGCCCCATAATTCACCCCTCCACTTT. Its translation: CASSRPAPHNSPLHF.

The V and J genes are TRBV5-1 and TRBJ2-3; 7 bases are a match to TRBD2. CDR3 length: 18 residues. V was clipped by 0 bases and J by 2 bases; unmatched bases: 12. CDR1 is SGHRS and CDR2 is YFSETQ in the germline V gene. CDR3 sequence reads: CASSLASRMGGITDTQYF. The CDR3 DNA sequence: TGCGCCAGCAGCTTGGCATCCCGAATGGGGGGGATCACAGATACGCAGTATTTT.

The V gene is TRBV28, the J gene TRBJ1-5, with 7 bases lining up with TRBD1. The J segment lost 0 bases and the V segment lost 3 bases, leaving 14 bases of the junction unmatched. Germline lookup yields CDR1 MDHEN and CDR2 SYDVKM. This CDR3 is built from 19 residues. The CDR3 sequence: CASSFVFNRGDYSNQPQHF. The CDR3 DNA follows: TGTGCCAGCAGTTTCGTGTTCAACAGGGGCGATTATAGCAATCAGCCCCAGCATTTT.

The chain combines TRBV5-1 with TRBJ2-1, with D maybe TRBD1 (6 bases). The germline V gene encodes CDR1 SGHRS and CDR2 YFSETQ. V was cut by 0 bases and J by 0 bases, with 10 bases left in between. CDR3 length: 16 residues. CDR3 sequence reads: CASSLGGRSSYNEQFF. The CDR3 DNA reads as TGCGCCAGCAGCTTGGGGGGGCGAAGCTCCTACAATGAGCAGTTCTTC.

The chain uses TRBV19 and TRBJ1-1; no clear D gene. Per the germline V gene, CDR1 is LNHDA and CDR2 is SQIVND (reference sequence). CDR3 length: 14 residues. V lost 5 bases to trimming and J lost 1 base, with 11 bases between them. The CDR3: CASSQDGRNTEAFF. Written as DNA, the CDR3 is TGTGCCAGTAGTCAGGACGGGAGGAACACTGAAGCTTTCTTT.

The chain combines TRBV6-5 with TRBJ1-2; perhaps TRBD1 as D (6 bases). Germline CDR1 MNHEY, CDR2 SVGAGI. The CDR3 is 14 amino acids. V lost 2 bases, J lost 7 bases, and 14 bases lay in between. The CDR3 DNA follows: TGTGCCAGCAGTTACCCAGGGGTTAGGGGTGGCTACACCTTC. It encodes CASSYPGVRGGYTF.

The chain is built from TRBV6-4 and TRBJ2-3; 7 bases fit TRBD1. The CDR3 is made up of 15 amino acids. Trimming at V came to 3 bases and at J to 4 bases, leaving 7 bases not matched to a gene. CDR1 and CDR2 from the germline V gene are MRHNA and SNTAGT. CDR3 in amino acids: CASSEYNRGADTQYF. Here the CDR3 DNA reads TGTGCCAGCAGTGAATACAACAGGGGAGCAGATACGCAGTATTTT.

The table lists this clone with a count of one. This chain joins TRBV19 and TRBJ2-3; D may be TRBD1 or TRBD2 (5 bases each). The germline CDR1 and CDR2 sequences are LNHDA and SQIVND (reference sequence). Trimming pared 3 bases from V and 4 bases from J, leaving 14 bases between. The CDR3 is 15 amino acids. CDR3 nucleotide sequence: TGTGCCAGTAGTATGAGGGTCGTAGGGGCAGATACGCAGTATTTT. Residues: CASSMRVVGADTQYF.

The V gene is TRBV5-4, the J gene TRBJ1-3; 7 bases match TRBD1. The ends lost 5 bases at V and 0 bases at J; junction bases unmatched: 8. Germline CDR1 is SGHNT and CDR2 is YYREEE (reference sequence). This CDR3 contains 16 residues. The CDR3 nucleotides are TGTGCCAGCAGTACCCAGACAGGGCTCTCTGGAAACACCATATATTTT. Translated: CASSTQTGLSGNTIYF.

This chain uses TRBV5-1 with TRBJ2-3; D not resolved. V was trimmed by 4 bases and J by 5 bases, leaving 11 bases between them. The germline V gene has CDR1 SGHRS and CDR2 YFSETQ. This CDR3 is built from 13 residues. CDR3 in DNA: TGCGCCAGCAGCCAAGACTTGGGAGATACGCAGTATTTT. The encoded protein is CASSQDLGDTQYF. Drawing the rest from reference TRBV5-1 and TRBJ2-3, the complete variable domain is KAGVTQTPRYLIKTRGQQVTLSCSPISGHRSVSWYQQTPGQGLQFLFEYFSETQRNKGNFPGRFSGRQFSNSRSEMNVSTLELGDSALYLCASSQDLGDTQYFGPGTRLTVL.

The chain combines TRBV6-5 with TRBJ1-1; D call uncertain. The CDR3 is 16 residues long. The V gene's germline CDR1 is MNHEY and CDR2 SVGAGI. V lost 0 bases and J 4 bases, leaving 15 bases between the germline ends. In DNA form, the CDR3 reads TGTGCCAGCAGTTACTCGATAGGAAATGCCTTCACTGAAGCTTTCTTT. This codes for CASSYSIGNAFTEAFF.

The chain has TRBV7-8 and TRBJ2-7; D may be TRBD1 (5 bases). CDR1 SGHVS and CDR2 FQNEAQ come from the germline V gene. The CDR3 length is 14 residues. Trimming shortened V by 0 bases and J by 5 bases, and 11 bases separated the two germline ends. The CDR3 loop reads CASSLASRVNEQYF. CDR3 bases: TGTGCCAGCAGCTTAGCTTCCAGGGTAAACGAGCAGTACTTC.

The CDR3 DNA follows: TGTGCCAGCAGCTACACCGGGGATGGCTACACCTTC. Its protein is CASSYTGDGYTF. V is TRBV11-3 and J is TRBJ1-2; D is unresolved. From germline, CDR1 is SGHNT and CDR2 YENEEA. Trimming removed 4 bases from V and 6 bases from J, with 9 bases in between. The CDR3 is 12 residues long.

The chain is built from TRBV9 and TRBJ2-2; 13 positions match TRBD2. CDR1 SGDLS and CDR2 YYNGEE come from the germline V gene. V lost 2 bases and J lost 0; bases outside the gene matches: 4. The CDR3 loop spans 18 amino acids. CDR3 amino acids: CASSVGLAGVPNTGELFF. CDR3 in DNA: TGTGCCAGCAGCGTTGGACTAGCGGGGGTCCCGAACACCGGGGAGCTGTTTTTT.